Listed here are 27 T cell receptor beta chains from one sample, sequenced in a study of blood T cell repertoires in COVID-19. Produced via immunoSEQ multiplex PCR; TCRdb's table is partial and in-frame only. The repertoire holds some 260,000 clones, with 82% as singletons. The sequenced sample was peripheral blood. The receptors were sampled from a woman younger than 30 with acute or convalescent COVID-19.

This clone was found once. This chain links TRBV21-1 with TRBJ1-6. TRBV21-1 is reported as a pseudogene. The CDR3 length is 13 residues. This chain's CDR3 is CASSNGGGSPLHF. The CDR3 DNA is TGTGCCAGCAGCAACGGGGGGGGGTCACCCCTCCACTTT.

This sequence joins TRBV19 and TRBJ2-7, with 12 nucleotides matching TRBD2. The V gene's germline CDR1 is LNHDA and CDR2 SQIVND (reference sequence). V was pared by 5 bases and J by 2 bases, with 4 bases of the junction left unmatched. The CDR3 length is 15 residues. DNA for the CDR3: TGTGCCAGTAGTGTACTAGCGGGAGGAGCCTACGAGCAGTACTTC. Translating gives CASSVLAGGAYEQYF.

The chain links TRBV20-1 to TRBJ1-2; no definite D call. In germline, CDR1 is DFQATT, CDR2 SNEGSKA (reference sequence). CDR3 length: 11 amino acids. Trimming left V 8 bases short and J 3 bases short, with 10 bases between. The CDR3, as DNA: TGCAGTCCTGCGGTGGACTATGGCTACACCTTC. Protein product: CSPAVDYGYTF.

The V gene is TRBV6-1, the J gene TRBJ2-3, with 7 bases aligning to TRBD1. The CDR3 contains 15 residues. V shed 2 bases and J 5 bases; nucleotides not matched to a gene: 7. The V gene's germline CDR1 is MNHNS and CDR2 SASEGT. CDR3: CASSERGPVGDTQYF. CDR3 DNA: TGTGCCAGCAGTGAAAGGGGGCCGGTCGGAGATACGCAGTATTTT.

V and J are TRBV10-3 and TRBJ2-5; TRBD2 matches at 7 bases. This CDR3 contains 15 residues. The V gene end was trimmed by 2 bases and the J gene end by 1 base; junction bases not matched to a gene: 4. Germline V CDR1 and CDR2: ENHRY, SYGVKD. CDR3 bases: TGTGCCATCAGTGAGCTCGGGAGGTTCCAAGAGACCCAGTACTTC. Translation gives CAISELGRFQETQYF.

The J gene is TRBJ1-4, the V gene TRBV13; 7 bases line up with TRBD1. J was trimmed by 6 bases and V by 6 bases; bases with no gene match: 10. Germline CDR1 reads PRHDT; CDR2 reads FYEKMQ (reference sequence). This CDR3 is 15 amino acids long. In nucleotides, the CDR3 is TGTGCCAGCAGAATAGCAGGGGGACGGGATGAAAAACTGTTTTTT. Protein sequence: CASRIAGGRDEKLFF.

As DNA, the CDR3 is TGTGCCAGCAGCGCCCTCCCTGGGGGAGGGAACTTAACCAACACTGAAGCTTTCTTT. It codes for CASSALPGGGNLTNTEAFF. The chain links TRBV9 to TRBJ1-1, with D possibly TRBD1 on 5 matching bases. CDR1 and CDR2 from the germline V gene are SGDLS and YYNGEE. This CDR3 contains 19 residues. Trimming left V 3 bases short and J 2 bases short, with 26 bases between.

The chain has TRBV7-3 and TRBJ2-3, with TRBD2 matching 13 bases. The ends lost 4 bases at V and 4 bases at J; junction bases unmatched: 2. CDR3 length: 15 amino acids. Germline V gene lookup returns CDR1 SGHTA and CDR2 FQGTGA. Here the CDR3 DNA reads TGTGCCAGCAGCTCCACTAGCGGGAGGGCAGATACGCAGTATTTT. It translates to CASSSTSGRADTQYF.

The chain combines TRBV28 with TRBJ2-6; the match to TRBD2 covers 8 bases. The CDR3 consists of 19 residues. V was clipped by 4 bases and J by 2 bases; unmatched bases: 13. CDR1 is MDHEN and CDR2 is SYDVKM in the germline V gene. CDR3 region: CASSSLGGALDTGANVLTF. Written as DNA, the CDR3 is TGTGCCAGCAGTTCCCTCGGGGGGGCGCTCGATACTGGGGCCAACGTCCTGACTTTC.

V and J are TRBV15 and TRBJ2-3, with 14 bases identical to TRBD2. Trimming at V came to 2 bases and at J to 6 bases, leaving 7 bases not matched to a gene. CDR3 length: 17 residues. Germline-derived CDR1 and CDR2 are LNHNV and YYDKDF (reference sequence). The CDR3 here is CATSRPGTSGGRDTQYF. The CDR3 DNA reads TGTGCCACCAGCAGACCCGGGACTAGCGGGGGTAGGGATACGCAGTATTTT.

This chain connects TRBV4-1 to TRBJ2-3; weak D call: TRBD2 (7 bases). The CDR3 has 19 residues. In germline, CDR1 is MGHRA, CDR2 YSYEKL. The ends were cut back, 3 bases at V and 4 bases at J, with 26 bases in the middle. CDR3 sequence reads: CASSHIGRGPASNADTQYF. CDR3 DNA: TGCGCCAGCAGCCACATAGGGCGGGGGCCAGCGTCCAACGCAGATACGCAGTATTTT.

This CDR3 reads CASSLFAGSSYNEQFF. CDR3 nucleotide sequence: TGTGCCAGCAGTTTATTTGCCGGGAGCTCCTACAATGAGCAGTTCTTC. The rearrangement joins TRBV28 to TRBJ2-1; D is perhaps TRBD2 (6 bases). Germline CDR1 is MDHEN and CDR2 is SYDVKM. This CDR3 has 16 amino acids. V dropped 1 base and J dropped 0 bases, with 10 bases sitting between them.

The chain employs TRBV9 and TRBJ2-7; D is possibly TRBD1 (5 bases). The CDR3 has 14 amino acids. The germline V gene encodes CDR1 SGDLS and CDR2 YYNGEE. V was clipped by 0 bases and J by 6 bases, with 13 bases between them. The CDR3 nucleotides are TGTGCCAGCAGCGTAGATGGTAGGGGTCGCGAGCAGTACTTC. It yields the protein CASSVDGRGREQYF. Based on the CDR3 plus reference TRBV9 and TRBJ2-7, the full variable domain is DSGVTQTPKHLITATGQRVTLRCSPRSGDLSVYWYQQSLDQGLQFLIQYYNGEERAKGNILERFSAQQFPDLHSELNLSSLELGDSALYFCASSVDGRGREQYFGPGTRLTVT.

The rearrangement uses TRBV7-2 and TRBJ2-1; no clear D gene. CDR3 length: 15 residues. V was clipped by 2 bases and J by 5 bases, with 13 bases between them. Germline lookup yields CDR1 SGHTA and CDR2 FQGNSA. Here the CDR3 reads CASSLNAEPHNEQFF. CDR3 in DNA: TGTGCCAGCAGCTTAAACGCTGAGCCCCACAATGAGCAGTTCTTC.

This clone was observed a handful of times. The rearrangement links TRBV30 to TRBJ1-5, with D unresolved. Per germline, CDR1 GTSNPN and CDR2 SVGIG (reference sequence). The CDR3 totals 13 residues. V lost 0 bases, J lost 5 bases, and 8 bases lay in between. CDR3 sequence (DNA): TGTGCCTGGAGTGTGACACTTGATCAGCCCCAGCATTTT. It yields the protein CAWSVTLDQPQHF. The variable domain in full, completed from reference TRBV30 and TRBJ1-5, reads SQTIHQWPATLVQPVGSPLSLECTVEGTSNPNLYWYRQAAGRGLQLLFYSVGIGQISSEVPQNLSASRPQDRQFILSSKKLLLSDSGFYLCAWSVTLDQPQHFGDGTRLSIL.

J is TRBJ2-4 and V is TRBV18; D is possibly TRBD2 (6 bases). Germline CDR1 and CDR2: KGHSH and LQKENI. The CDR3 spans 16 residues. V was trimmed by 5 bases and J by 0 bases, leaving 14 bases between them. The chain's CDR3 is CASSKIAEIAKNIQYF. The CDR3 region has the DNA TGTGCCAGCTCAAAAATAGCGGAGATAGCCAAAAACATTCAGTACTTC.

The genes are TRBV5-6 and TRBJ2-3; possible D gene TRBD2, 5 bases. This CDR3 has 15 residues. Germline assignment: CDR1 SGHDT and CDR2 YYEEEE. The V end lost 4 bases, the J end lost 2 bases, and 14 bases lay between the germline ends. The CDR3 nucleotides read TGTGCCAGCAGCCCAGTCCAGCGGTTCACAGATACGCAGTATTTT. Amino acid sequence: CASSPVQRFTDTQYF. The whole variable domain, filled in from reference TRBV5-6 and TRBJ2-3, reads DAGVTQSPTHLIKTRGQQVTLRCSPKSGHDTVSWYQQALGQGPQFIFQYYEEEERQRGNFPDRFSGHQFPNYSSELNVNALLLGDSALYLCASSPVQRFTDTQYFGPGTRLTVL.

The chain has TRBV14 and TRBJ2-4; 15 nucleotides align to TRBD2. The CDR3 totals 19 residues. Germline-derived CDR1 and CDR2 are SGHDN and FVKESK. Trimming cost V 1 base and J 7 bases; bases outside gene matches: 11. This chain's CDR3 is CASSQGPGLAGGPKNIQYF. Here the CDR3 DNA reads TGTGCCAGCAGCCAAGGCCCCGGACTAGCGGGAGGGCCGAAGAACATTCAGTACTTC.

The chain recombines TRBV28 with TRBJ1-2, with D unresolved. CDR3 length: 14 residues. V lost 3 bases to trimming and J lost 4 bases, with 12 bases between them. Germline V gene sequence: CDR1 MDHEN, CDR2 SYDVKM. CDR3 DNA sequence: TGTGCCAGCAGTTTGGGCCCAGTTCGCTATGGCTACACCTTC. The encoded protein is CASSLGPVRYGYTF.

This clone has only one observation. V gene TRBV7-2 combines with J gene TRBJ2-1; a weak D match, TRBD2 (6 bases). V gave up 4 bases and J gave up 7 bases, with 11 bases separating them. This CDR3 is 13 amino acids long. Germline CDR1 is SGHTA and CDR2 is FQGNSA. This chain's CDR3 is CASSSPRGNEQFF. The CDR3 region has the DNA TGTGCCAGCAGCTCACCCCGGGGGAATGAGCAGTTCTTC.

This clone was seen a few times. This sequence joins TRBV6-5 and TRBJ2-7, with D maybe TRBD2 (5 bases). In germline, CDR1 is MNHEY, CDR2 SVGAGI. CDR3 length: 16 amino acids. V dropped 3 bases and J dropped 6 bases, with 21 bases sitting between them. DNA for the CDR3: TGTGCCAGCAGTTATAACCCTCGTAGCGTTGGGTCCGAGCAGTACTTC. It specifies CASSYNPRSVGSEQYF.

J is TRBJ2-2 and V is TRBV6-6; D is perhaps TRBD2 (6 bases). Trimming removed 8 bases at V and 3 bases at J, with 7 bases between. CDR3 size: 12 residues. Germline V gives CDR1 MNHNY, CDR2 SVGAGI (reference sequence). CDR3 sequence: CASGGDTGELFF. Here the CDR3 DNA reads TGTGCCAGCGGAGGGGACACCGGGGAGCTGTTTTTT.

The rearrangement links TRBV19 to TRBJ1-1; D is perhaps TRBD1 (6 bases). Per germline, CDR1 LNHDA and CDR2 SQIVND (reference sequence). V dropped 4 bases and J dropped 0 bases, with 12 bases sitting between them. The CDR3 is 15 residues long. DNA for the CDR3: TGTGCCAGTAGTAGAGACAGGATAATGAACACTGAAGCTTTCTTT. The encoded protein is CASSRDRIMNTEAFF.

CDR3 nucleotide sequence: TGTGCCAGCAGTTACGCGGGGAGGAGGTCTGGAAACACCATATATTTT. As protein: CASSYAGRRSGNTIYF. The rearrangement uses TRBV6-5 and TRBJ1-3, with D hard to call. The ends were cut back, 2 bases at V and 1 base at J, with 12 bases in the middle. This CDR3 contains 16 residues. Germline values: CDR1 MNHEY, CDR2 SVGAGI.

V usage is TRBV28 and J usage is TRBJ2-7, with 11 bases aligning to TRBD2. This CDR3 region has 16 residues. Trimming cost V 1 base and J 4 bases; bases outside gene matches: 6. Per the germline V gene, CDR1 is MDHEN and CDR2 is SYDVKM. CDR3 loop: CASSLLWASGRYEQYF. The DNA of the CDR3 is TGTGCCAGCAGTTTATTGTGGGCTAGCGGGAGGTACGAGCAGTACTTC. Looking up the rest from reference TRBV28 and TRBJ2-7 gives the full variable domain: DVKVTQSSRYLVKRTGEKVFLECVQDMDHENMFWYRQDPGLGLRLIYFSYDVKMKEKGDIPEGYSVSREKKERFSLILESASTNQTSMYLCASSLLWASGRYEQYFGPGTRLTVT.

The chain carries TRBV7-2 and TRBJ1-3; no clear D. Per germline, CDR1 SGHTA and CDR2 FQGNSA. V lost 2 bases, J lost 3 bases, and 14 bases lay in between. The CDR3 length is 16 residues. The CDR3 region has the DNA TGTGCCAGCAGCTTAACTTCGAGCGTCGGTGGAAACACCATATATTTT. It encodes CASSLTSSVGGNTIYF.

The chain is built from TRBV19 and TRBJ1-4, with TRBD1 matching 7 bases. V gave up 3 bases and J gave up 0 bases; unmatched junction bases: 4. The CDR3 is made up of 16 amino acids. Germline CDR1 reads LNHDA; CDR2 reads SQIVND (reference sequence). The CDR3 loop is CASSIRTGPTNEKLFF. CDR3 nucleotide sequence: TGTGCCAGTAGTATCCGGACAGGCCCAACTAATGAAAAACTGTTTTTT.